This T cell receptor (beta chain) was sequenced in a study of vaccination and CD4 T cells after COVID-19. MiXCR was run by TCRdb on the PCR reads, yielding one entry per CDR3 protein. The sample lists 20,000 to 25,000 distinct CDR3 sequences; about 58% were seen once. There are a few counts of this clonotype. As yet, its antigen is unknown. Study-wide findings and caveats: Nearly all convalescent vaccine-specific clones, 304 of 307, recognized only SARS-CoV-2 spike.

Every positive PCR date fell between March and December 2020, earlier than the US Alpha, Beta and Delta variants. The sequence came from a human donor who had recovered from COVID-19. This specimen was CD4+ T cells from blood, taken before SARS-CoV-2 vaccination.

The CDR3 here is CASALDTQYF. Written as DNA, the CDR3 is TGCGCCAGCGCTTTAGATACGCAGTATTTT. The V gene is TRBV10-2, the J gene TRBJ2-3; D is unclear. This CDR3 has 10 amino acids. The germline CDR1 and CDR2 sequences are WSHSY and SAAADI. The V gene lost 8 bases and the J gene lost 5 bases, with 5 bases spanning the gap.